This TCR beta chain is from a study of blood T cell repertoires in COVID-19. Background on the study: Nucleic acid was either cDNA or gDNA, and it came from T cells, B-cell-depleted T cells, or PBMCs.

Trimming pared 2 bases from V and 5 bases from J, leaving 15 bases between. Germline loops: CDR1 PRHDT, CDR2 FYEKMQ (reference sequence). This CDR3 comprises 15 residues. The authors' processing: Cell counts per sample came from amplifying reference gene primers. The data were produced by immunoSEQ multiplex PCR, yet TCRdb's version contains in-frame clones alone and is incomplete. V and J calls plus clone size are reproduced from that table; the DNA served to infer D and trimming. The profile shows about 76,000 clones, approximately 86% of them singletons. This clone came up once. J is TRBJ2-5 and V is TRBV13; D uncertain. The TCR originated in a human donor in a cohort sampled during active COVID-19. The sequenced sample was peripheral blood. The CDR3, as DNA: TGTGCCAGCAGCTTACAGGCAAGGAATGAGGAGACCCAGTACTTC. Its translation is CASSLQARNEETQYF.